This TCR beta chain was captured by sequencing in a study of CD8+ T cells in alopecia areata. Whole-study context: Severity scores in treated patients reflected the percentage of scalp affected.

Sequencing relied on a cDNA template that was reverse transcribed from extracted RNA. This table comes from immunoSEQ multiplex PCR, and its TCRdb copy is limited to in-frame clones, with some not included. The sample contains under 300,000 clones, around 64% of which appear only once. Treatment in this sample: oral pan-JAK inhibitor, 5-10 mg twice daily. Notes on this clone: What it binds is unknown.

The CDR3 contains 13 residues. V lost 5 bases and J 5 bases, leaving 7 bases between the germline ends. Germline V gene data show CDR1 as MGHDK and CDR2 as SYGVNS. Findings and caveats of the study: Scalp samples also yield sequences of resident alphabeta T cells from normal skin.

The gene calls are TRBV25-1 and TRBJ1-6; D ambiguous. The source is a human donor with alopecia areata. This specimen was CD4+ T cells sorted from blood, taken at approximately week 51, from a patient treated with tofacitinib. CDR3 nucleotides: TGTGCCAGCAGTTCTCAGCATAATTCACCCCTCCACTTT. This translates into CASSSQHNSPLHF.